This T cell receptor (beta chain) was sequenced for a study of OX40 agonist ivuxolimab in advanced cancers. Study as a whole: The dose of intravenous ivuxolimab that patients received every 2 weeks ranged from 0.01 to 10 mg/kg.

Here immunoSEQ multiplex PCR was the method, and the copy in TCRdb shows in-frame clones only, minus some. The sample lists about 83,000 clones; about 89% were seen once. Germline V gene lookup returns CDR1 MDHEN and CDR2 SYDVKM. V was shortened by 5 bases and J by 5 bases, with 22 bases between the two germline ends. CDR3 size: 17 residues. This TCR was recovered from an adult with an advanced solid tumor such as melanoma, head and neck, liver or kidney cancer. The sequencing here drew on CD4+ or CD8+ T cells sorted from blood, taken in a trial of the OX40 agonist ivuxolimab. The chain recombines TRBV28 with TRBJ2-1, with D possibly TRBD1 on 7 matching bases. CDR3 coding DNA: TGTGCCAGCAGTGTCCCCATTGACAGGGAGGAACACAATGAGCAGTTCTTC. It yields the protein CASSVPIDREEHNEQFF.